Listed below are T cell receptor beta chains from one sample, sequenced in a study of regulatory T cells in long-lasting Graves disease. TCRdb passed the multiplex PCR reads through MiXCR, listing each CDR3 protein once. The sample lists 400,000 to 600,000 distinct CDR3 sequences, roughly 21% occurring once. The starting material was peripheral blood mononuclear cells (PBMCs), obtained when the disease was refractory, from a patient treated with antithyroid drugs. These receptors all stem from a female donor with Graves disease. The CDR3 runs from the conserved cysteine through the conserved F or W.

14 TRBJ1-3 TRBV29-1 CSVVDSTSGNTIYF
13 TRBJ1-4 TRBV28 CASSLQEGEKLFF
14 TRBJ2-7 TRBV7-8 CASSAKVFSYEQYF
15 TRBJ2-5 TRBV27 CASSLSFYGDGPQYF
15 TRBJ2-5 TRBV4-1 CASSHSRTRGETQYF
17 TRBJ2-7 TRBV5-6 CASSEGPGLYLSYEQYF
12 TRBJ2-7 TRBV6-1 CAARTGVYEQYF
15 TRBJ2-7 TRBV24-1 CATSDSDRPNGEQYF
16 TRBJ1-2 TRBV20-1 CSARDSNTGINYGYTF
16 TRBJ2-3 TRBV6-5 CASSYSDSGSADTQYF
15 TRBJ2-5 TRBV20-1 CSAPATGTGSKTQYF
18 TRBJ2-7 TRBV19 CASKGARPHTGGGDEQYF
12 TRBJ1-4 TRBV28 CATTGPGEKLFF
16 TRBJ1-2 TRBV4-1 CASSQAGTGGSDGYTF
14 TRBJ2-7 TRBV27 CASSLSRVFYEQYF
15 TRBJ2-7 TRBV7-6 CASSSLGLAGDEQYF